This T cell receptor (beta chain) originates from a study of T cell repertoires in cytomegalovirus infection. This clonotype was found a few times. Its antigen is unknown. With 4 bases removed from V and 3 bases from J, the gap between germline ends came to 14 bases. The CDR3 extends over 14 amino acids. Germline lookup yields CDR1 SGHKS and CDR2 YYEKEE (reference sequence). Findings of the study overall: There were carriers of CMV plus the relevant HLA, and cumulative public TCR beta family frequency identified them.

One entry per CDR3 protein results from TCRdb running MiXCR on the reads. This sample has under 350,000 distinct CDR3 sequences; 9% to 9.5% occur once, and the top ten carry around 4%. The chain is built from TRBV5-5 and TRBJ2-7; D gene unclear. The sequence was collected from a human donor in good health (CMV status not recorded). Some clones in this sample may be carry-over from other donors' samples. Sequencing input: PBMCs. The CDR3 sequence: CASSGDFRIYEQYF. For the CDR3, the DNA is TGTGCCAGCAGCGGCGATTTTCGGATCTACGAGCAGTACTTC.